One and the same sample provided the 8 T cell receptor beta chains below, sequenced in a study of T cells expressing NK-cell markers. TCRdb reanalyzed the 5' RACE reads and collapses them to one entry per CDR3 protein, without DNA. Its table lists 400,000 or so distinct CDR3 sequences. Sequencing was done on a sample of blood T cells: a sorted CD56 or NKG2C T cell subset, CD4+ or CD8+ T cells, or bulk PBMC T cells (not recorded which). These receptors all come from a woman aged 50 to 65 in good health.

This sequence joins TRBV5-1 and TRBJ2-7. Germline CDR1 SGHRS, CDR2 YFSETQ. The CDR3 extends over 16 amino acids. CDR3 protein: CASSLYTRESSYEQYF.

This chain links TRBV7-8 with TRBJ2-4; the D call from TCRdb, TRBD1, cannot be confirmed without DNA. The CDR3 contains 15 residues. Germline-derived CDR1 and CDR2 are SGHVS and FQNEAQ. The CDR3 sequence: CASSNPRTGRNIQYF.

The V call is TRBV6-6, the J call TRBJ1-2. This CDR3 is 11 amino acids long. Germline assignment: CDR1 MNHNY and CDR2 SVGAGI (reference sequence). The CDR3: CASWAAYGYTF.

The chain couples TRBV18 to TRBJ2-5; TCRdb's D call of TRBD1 is untestable without DNA. The CDR3 sequence is 16 residues long. Germline CDR1 is KGHSH and CDR2 is LQKENI. CDR3 loop: CASSPSAGSGQETQYF.

J is TRBJ2-1 and V is TRBV24-1. The germline CDR1 and CDR2 sequences are KGHDR and SFDVKD. This CDR3 has 18 residues. This CDR3 reads CATSDLRTTASSYNEQFF.

The V call is TRBV7-6, the J call TRBJ2-1; TCRdb reports TRBD2, a call that lacks DNA to check it against. CDR1 SGHVS and CDR2 FNYEAQ come from the germline V gene. The CDR3 totals 15 residues. The CDR3 is CASSSPSGGLRGQFF.

The V gene is TRBV5-1, the J gene TRBJ1-1. CDR3 size: 12 residues. Germline CDR1 is SGHRS and CDR2 is YFSETQ. The CDR3: CASSLVPTEAFF. The whole variable domain, filled in from reference TRBV5-1 and TRBJ1-1, reads KAGVTQTPRYLIKTRGQQVTLSCSPISGHRSVSWYQQTPGQGLQFLFEYFSETQRNKGNFPGRFSGRQFSNSRSEMNVSTLELGDSALYLCASSLVPTEAFFGQGTRLTVV.

CDR3 region: CSVEMRTGGYEQYF. V is TRBV29-1 and J is TRBJ2-7; the D call from TCRdb, TRBD1, cannot be confirmed without DNA. Germline-derived CDR1 and CDR2 are SQVTM and ANQGSEA. CDR3 length: 14 residues.